These T cell receptor beta chains were read from a single sample in a study of T cell repertoires in aging, cancer and after chemotherapy. From the multiplex PCR reads, TCRdb called clonotypes with MiXCR, one entry per CDR3 protein. In the table there are 5,000 or so distinct CDR3 sequences, approximately 30% of which are singletons. The sequenced sample was blood. These receptors were collected from a human donor with a solid tumor. CDR3s include the opening cysteine and the closing phenylalanine or tryptophan. A D gene is named only where the DNA matches it firmly. Size is stated for part of the rows, as once, few or many counts, or as a class when the clone is expanded.

CDR3nt,CDR3aa,d_gene,j_gene,v_gene,abundance
TGTGCCAGCAGCACAGGGGCGGGGTACACCGGGGAGCTGTTTTTT,CASSTGAGYTGELFF,-,TRBJ2-2,TRBV19,medium-sized
TGCAGCGCCGTAAGACAGGGAGGAAACACCATATATTTT,CSAVRQGGNTIYF,TRBD1,TRBJ1-3,TRBV29-1,medium-sized
TGTGCCAGCAGTTTTTTGGTTGGCTACACCTTC,CASSFLVGYTF,-,TRBJ1-2,TRBV12-3/TRBV12-4,medium-sized
TGTGCCAGCAGTTACGGTCTGGGGGGGGATTCACCCCTCCACTTT,CASSYGLGGDSPLHF,-,TRBJ1-6,TRBV6-5,medium-sized
TGTGCCAGCAGCCCAGGGACCTTCGATGGCTACACCTTC,CASSPGTFDGYTF,-,TRBJ1-2,TRBV7-9,few
TGTGCCAGCAGCCCTGGACTAGCGGGAGCTGGAGAGACCCAGTACTTC,CASSPGLAGAGETQYF,TRBD2,TRBJ2-5,TRBV6-6,-
TGTGCCAGTAGTTTTGAACTAGACGTATACAATGAGCAGTTCTTC,CASSFELDVYNEQFF,-,TRBJ2-1,TRBV19,medium-sized
TGTGCCAGCAACCCGGACGGACTAGCGGGAGTCCACGAGCAGTACTTC,CASNPDGLAGVHEQYF,TRBD2,TRBJ2-7,TRBV6-1,few
TGTGCCAGCGAGGGACAGGGGGCTCGCGAGCAGTACTTC,CASEGQGAREQYF,TRBD1,TRBJ2-7,TRBV6-5,-
TGTGCCAGCTCACCAGGGGGCGCGAACACCGGGGAGCTGTTTTTT,CASSPGGANTGELFF,-,TRBJ2-2,TRBV18,-
TGTGCCACCAGGAGAGGAGGGACTAGATACTACGAGCAGTACTTC,CATRRGGTRYYEQYF,TRBD2,TRBJ2-7,TRBV15,-
TGTGCCAGCAGCCCGGGACTAGCGGGAGGTCTGACCTACGAGCAGTACTTC,CASSPGLAGGLTYEQYF,TRBD2,TRBJ2-7,TRBV4-2,once
TGTGCCAGCTGGGACCGCGAGTTATCCTACGAGCAGTACTTC,CASWDRELSYEQYF,-,TRBJ2-7,TRBV6-2/TRBV6-3,medium-sized
TGTGCCAGCAGGCCCTTTATCGGGACTAGCGGGTCGAGCTCCTACAATGAGCAGTTCTTC,CASRPFIGTSGSSSYNEQFF,TRBD2,TRBJ2-1,TRBV27,-
TGTGCCAGCAGTTACTCGATGGGGGGACAGGTGAACACTGAAGCTTTCTTT,CASSYSMGGQVNTEAFF,TRBD1,TRBJ1-1,TRBV6-6,few
TGTGCCAGCAGCACTCCGGGACTAGAGGAGACCCAGTACTTC,CASSTPGLEETQYF,TRBD2,TRBJ2-5,TRBV27,few
TGTGCCAGCAGCTTAGACGGGGAGACCCAGTACTTC,CASSLDGETQYF,-,TRBJ2-5,TRBV7-9,-
TGTGCCACCAGCAGAGCGGCGTCCGAGCAGTACTTC,CATSRAASEQYF,-,TRBJ2-7,TRBV15,-
TGCAGTGCTAGCGAGACAGGGGGTGGATACGAGCAGTACTTC,CSASETGGGYEQYF,TRBD1,TRBJ2-7,TRBV20-1,-
TGCGCCAGCAGCCAGGGTCAGGGTTTTTACAATGAGCAGTTCTTC,CASSQGQGFYNEQFF,-,TRBJ2-1,TRBV4-3,-
TGTGCCAGCAGTCGACTACCGGGCCACAATGAGCAGTTCTTC,CASSRLPGHNEQFF,-,TRBJ2-1,TRBV6-5,medium-sized
TGTGCCAGCAGTTGGGGCAGGGGGTTAAACATTCAGTACTTC,CASSWGRGLNIQYF,TRBD1,TRBJ2-4,TRBV27,medium-sized
TGTGCCAGCAGCTTAAGTAGGGGGCCTAACTATGGCTACACCTTC,CASSLSRGPNYGYTF,TRBD1,TRBJ1-2,TRBV11-1,medium-sized
TGTGCCTGGAGGGGATTAGCGGGAGGGGATCCCTACGAGCAGTACTTC,CAWRGLAGGDPYEQYF,TRBD2,TRBJ2-7,TRBV30,medium-sized
TGTGCCAGCAGTTTAGGGAATTCACCCCTCCACTTT,CASSLGNSPLHF,-,TRBJ1-6,TRBV27,medium-sized
TGCAGTGCTAGAGCACTAGCGGATGATCTCGCCGATACGCAGTATTTT,CSARALADDLADTQYF,TRBD2,TRBJ2-3,TRBV20-1,-
TGTGCCAGCAGCCTTAGTCGCGTGAACTATGGCTACACCTTC,CASSLSRVNYGYTF,-,TRBJ1-2,TRBV12-3/TRBV12-4,medium-sized
TGTGCCAGCAGTTTGGGGGACAATGAGCAGTTCTTC,CASSLGDNEQFF,-,TRBJ2-1,TRBV12-3/TRBV12-4,few
TGTGCCAGCAGGAGTTTTGGGGGCAACAATGAGCAGTTCTTC,CASRSFGGNNEQFF,-,TRBJ2-1,TRBV5-4,medium-sized
TGTGCCAGCAGCCCTGGGCCAGGGGAGGGCTACGAGCAGTACTTC,CASSPGPGEGYEQYF,-,TRBJ2-7,TRBV7-3,-
TGTGCCAGCAGCCGTATGGACCGCCCCTACGAGCAGTACTTC,CASSRMDRPYEQYF,-,TRBJ2-7,TRBV5-6,few
TGCAGTGCCATCCTCTTTCACGGGGGGGCCAACGTCCTGACTTTC,CSAILFHGGANVLTF,-,TRBJ2-6,TRBV20-1,few
TGTGCCAGCACAGGACAGGGGTACGAGCAGTACTTC,CASTGQGYEQYF,TRBD1,TRBJ2-7,TRBV6-2/TRBV6-3,medium-sized
TGTGCCAGCAGTTTAAACCCCCCCGGTATTAATGAAAAACTGTTTTTT,CASSLNPPGINEKLFF,-,TRBJ1-4,TRBV12-3/TRBV12-4,-
TGTGCCAGCAGTTACTCTCCCCAGGGGTTTGCTAATGAAAAACTGTTTTTT,CASSYSPQGFANEKLFF,-,TRBJ1-4,TRBV6-5,medium-sized
TGTGCCAGCAGTTTGGTCGGAGTGGTAGCGGGAACTAAGACCCAGTACTTC,CASSLVGVVAGTKTQYF,TRBD2,TRBJ2-5,TRBV27,-
TGTGCCAGCAGTTACTCGGCAGGGGGCTACGAGCAGTACTTC,CASSYSAGGYEQYF,TRBD1,TRBJ2-7,TRBV6-5,medium-sized
TGTGCCAGCAGTATACAGGGGGGGAACACTGAAGCTTTCTTT,CASSIQGGNTEAFF,TRBD1,TRBJ1-1,TRBV27,-
TGTGCCAGCAGGTCCGGGACTAGCGGGGTCATTCCCACAGATACGCAGTATTTT,CASRSGTSGVIPTDTQYF,TRBD2,TRBJ2-3,TRBV6-2/TRBV6-3,-
TGTGCCAGCAGCTTAACAGGGCAACTCCGGTTGCCACCCCTCCACTTT,CASSLTGQLRLPPLHF,-,TRBJ1-6,TRBV7-2,-
TGTGCCAGCACCTCACTAGCGGGGTTCCAAGAGACCCAGTACTTC,CASTSLAGFQETQYF,TRBD2,TRBJ2-5,TRBV6-5,-
TGTGCCAGCAGTTACTCGTTAGGATGGGAGACCCAGTACTTC,CASSYSLGWETQYF,-,TRBJ2-5,TRBV6-2/TRBV6-3,-
TGTGCCAGCAGTCACTACAGGGGCGGGACTGAAGCTTTCTTT,CASSHYRGGTEAFF,TRBD1,TRBJ1-1,TRBV12-3/TRBV12-4,medium-sized
TGTGCCAGCAGCTTAGGAAGGACGGGCTGGCAGCCCCAGCATTTT,CASSLGRTGWQPQHF,-,TRBJ1-5,TRBV11-1,-
TGTGCCACTGCCAGCATCAGGAGCTCCTACAATGAGCAGTTCTTC,CATASIRSSYNEQFF,-,TRBJ2-1,TRBV24-1,-
TGTGCCAGCAGCCCCCGGCCCCACGAGGCGCGAGAGACCCAGTACTTC,CASSPRPHEARETQYF,-,TRBJ2-5,TRBV5-1,-
TGTGCCAGCAGTTACGGGGGGCTTGGAAACACCATATATTTT,CASSYGGLGNTIYF,-,TRBJ1-3,TRBV6-5,medium-sized
TGTGCCAGCAGCTTAGGGCGGAGGGAAGACACCGGGGAGCTGTTTTTT,CASSLGRREDTGELFF,-,TRBJ2-2,TRBV7-6,medium-sized
TGTGCCAGCAGCTCCTTTCCGGGACTAGCGGGAGGGTACGAGCAGTACTTC,CASSSFPGLAGGYEQYF,TRBD2,TRBJ2-7,TRBV7-9,-
TGTGCCACCAGTGGGGGACAGGGGCCCGATAACTATGGCTACACCTTC,CATSGGQGPDNYGYTF,TRBD1,TRBJ1-2,TRBV24-1,-
TGTGCCAGCAGTTTATTGGGTGAGGGCACAGATACGCAGTATTTT,CASSLLGEGTDTQYF,-,TRBJ2-3,TRBV27,medium-sized
TGTGCCAGCAGCTTTGCCGGGCGCCGGGATGGCTACACCTTC,CASSFAGRRDGYTF,-,TRBJ1-2,TRBV7-9,-
TGTGCCAGCTCAGACCAGGCACCCGAGCAGTACTTC,CASSDQAPEQYF,-,TRBJ2-7,TRBV18,medium-sized
TGTGCCAGCGCCGACAGGGCACCCTCACCCCTCCACTTT,CASADRAPSPLHF,TRBD1,TRBJ1-6,TRBV27,medium-sized
TGTGCCATCAGCGGGCAGGCGGGAGAGGATCAAGAGACCCAGTACTTC,CAISGQAGEDQETQYF,TRBD2,TRBJ2-5,TRBV10-3,medium-sized
TGTGCCAGCAGTCCTCGACTAGCGGGAGACGAGCAGTACTTC,CASSPRLAGDEQYF,TRBD2,TRBJ2-7,TRBV6-2/TRBV6-3,medium-sized
TGTGCCAGCAGCCGGGCGGGGGAGCGGGCTGGGAGTGAGCAGTTCTTC,CASSRAGERAGSEQFF,TRBD2,TRBJ2-1,TRBV12-3/TRBV12-4,medium-sized
TGTGCCCGGAGCCGTAGAGTCGACAATGAGCAGTTCTTC,CARSRRVDNEQFF,-,TRBJ2-1,TRBV30,medium-sized
TGTGCCTGGGTCCCTTGGCAGGGTGGAGGCTACACCTTC,CAWVPWQGGGYTF,-,TRBJ1-2,TRBV30,few
TGTGCCAGCAGTTTAGATTTTAGGGACAGGGAATCACCCCTCCACTTT,CASSLDFRDRESPLHF,TRBD1,TRBJ1-6,TRBV12-3/TRBV12-4,-